The TCR beta chain under discussion was sequenced for a study of persistence of HIV-infected CD4 T cells. Overall study context: A median of approximately eight years of suppressive ART preceded sampling.

This clone was recorded a few times. The antigen is not known. Germline trimming cut 3 bases from V and 4 bases from J; bases unmatched to any gene: 8. In germline, CDR1 is SEHNR, CDR2 FQNEAQ (reference sequence). This CDR3 contains 15 residues. Lysates of CMV-infected fibroblasts at 10 ug/mL stimulated these cells. CD40L/CD69 double-negative CD45RO-high memory CD4+ T cells were collected. The libraries were made with immunoSEQ version 4 in survey mode. The data were produced by immunoSEQ multiplex PCR, yet TCRdb's version contains in-frame clones alone and is incomplete. The table lists tens of thousands of clones, around 72% of them singletons.

Sequences were derived from CD4+ T cells sorted from PBMCs after 18-hour stimulation, sampled from a patient who received antiretroviral therapy. This sequence was found in an adult man with HIV who was CMV-seropositive. The rearrangement uses TRBV7-9 and TRBJ1-1; 7 bases are a match to TRBD1. This CDR3 is CASSFEQGFGTEAFF. CDR3 nucleotide sequence: TGTGCCAGCAGCTTTGAACAGGGGTTCGGCACTGAAGCTTTCTTT.